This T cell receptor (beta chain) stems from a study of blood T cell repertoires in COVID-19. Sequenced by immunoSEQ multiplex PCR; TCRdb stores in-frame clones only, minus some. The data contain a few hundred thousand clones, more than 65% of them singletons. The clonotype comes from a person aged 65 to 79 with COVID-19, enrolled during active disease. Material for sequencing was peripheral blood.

DNA for the CDR3: TGCGCCAGCAGCCTTGGGTACAGGGAGAGGGGCACTGAAGCTTTCTTT. Translated: CASSLGYRERGTEAFF. The rearrangement links TRBV4-1 to TRBJ1-1; D perhaps matches TRBD1 (6 bases). The CDR3 runs to 16 residues. CDR1 and CDR2 (germline): MGHRA, YSYEKL. Between the trimmed V and J ends, which lost 4 bases and 4 bases, there was a span of 19 bases.